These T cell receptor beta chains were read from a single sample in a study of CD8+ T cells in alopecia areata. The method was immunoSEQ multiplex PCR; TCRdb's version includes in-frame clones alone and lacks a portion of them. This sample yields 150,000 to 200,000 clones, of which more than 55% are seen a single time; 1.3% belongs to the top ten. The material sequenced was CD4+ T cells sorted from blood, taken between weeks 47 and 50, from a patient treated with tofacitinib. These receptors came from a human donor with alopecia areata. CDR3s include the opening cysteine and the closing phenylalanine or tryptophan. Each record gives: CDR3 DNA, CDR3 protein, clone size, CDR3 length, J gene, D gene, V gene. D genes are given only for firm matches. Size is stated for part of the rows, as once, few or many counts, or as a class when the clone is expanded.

CDR3 DNA: TGTGCCAGCAGGGGGGACTCTGCAGATACGCAGTATTTT; CDR3 protein: CASRGDSADTQYF; clone size: few; CDR3 length: 13; J gene: TRBJ2-3; D gene: -; V gene: TRBV2
CDR3 DNA: TGTGCCAGCAGCCAAGACCGGGGGGGCCAATACGAGCAGTACTTC; CDR3 protein: CASSQDRGGQYEQYF; clone size: -; CDR3 length: 15; J gene: TRBJ2-7; D gene: TRBD2; V gene: TRBV5-4
CDR3 DNA: TGCAGCGTTGCCTACAGGGGAGGAGGCGCTGAAGCTTTCTTT; CDR3 protein: CSVAYRGGGAEAFF; clone size: -; CDR3 length: 14; J gene: TRBJ1-1; D gene: TRBD1; V gene: TRBV29-1
CDR3 DNA: TGCAGCGTTGAGACCGTTGTGGGAGAGACCCAGTACTTC; CDR3 protein: CSVETVVGETQYF; clone size: once; CDR3 length: 13; J gene: TRBJ2-5; D gene: -; V gene: TRBV29-1
CDR3 DNA: TGTGCCTGGAGCTCTGGACAGATCCAAACTGGCGAGCAGTACTTC; CDR3 protein: CAWSSGQIQTGEQYF; clone size: -; CDR3 length: 15; J gene: TRBJ2-7; D gene: -; V gene: TRBV30
CDR3 DNA: TGTGCCAGCAGCCAATCGCACAGGGGGACTTTGGGGCAGTTCTTC; CDR3 protein: CASSQSHRGTLGQFF; clone size: few; CDR3 length: 15; J gene: TRBJ2-1; D gene: TRBD1; V gene: TRBV16
CDR3 DNA: TGTGCCATCAGGACTAGCGAGTCAGATACGCAGTATTTT; CDR3 protein: CAIRTSESDTQYF; clone size: -; CDR3 length: 13; J gene: TRBJ2-3; D gene: TRBD2; V gene: TRBV10-3
CDR3 DNA: TGCGCCAGCAGCCGCCAAACAGGGACCGAAGCTTTCTTT; CDR3 protein: CASSRQTGTEAFF; clone size: -; CDR3 length: 13; J gene: TRBJ1-1; D gene: -; V gene: TRBV4-3
CDR3 DNA: TGTGCCAGCATACAAGGGGTTGGTCTGGACACTGAAGCTTTCTTT; CDR3 protein: CASIQGVGLDTEAFF; clone size: -; CDR3 length: 15; J gene: TRBJ1-1; D gene: -; V gene: TRBV27
CDR3 DNA: TGCGCCAGCAGCCAAGATAGGGGGCCAGATACGCAGTATTTT; CDR3 protein: CASSQDRGPDTQYF; clone size: -; CDR3 length: 14; J gene: TRBJ2-3; D gene: TRBD1; V gene: TRBV4-1
CDR3 DNA: TGTGCCAGCAGCGTAGGAAACAGGGCTAGTGGCTACACCTTC; CDR3 protein: CASSVGNRASGYTF; clone size: few; CDR3 length: 14; J gene: TRBJ1-2; D gene: -; V gene: TRBV9
CDR3 DNA: TGTGCCAGCAGCGTAGACGGGTATAGCAATCAGCCCCAGCATTTT; CDR3 protein: CASSVDGYSNQPQHF; clone size: few; CDR3 length: 15; J gene: TRBJ1-5; D gene: -; V gene: TRBV9
CDR3 DNA: TGCAGCGTGGGAGGGGTTTTGAACACTGAAGCTTTCTTT; CDR3 protein: CSVGGVLNTEAFF; clone size: -; CDR3 length: 13; J gene: TRBJ1-1; D gene: -; V gene: TRBV29-1
CDR3 DNA: TGTGCCAGCAGCTTAGGGCTAGCGGGTCGCGCAGATACGCAGTATTTT; CDR3 protein: CASSLGLAGRADTQYF; clone size: -; CDR3 length: 16; J gene: TRBJ2-3; D gene: TRBD2; V gene: TRBV7-3
CDR3 DNA: TGCAGCGTTGACCCCGACACCTCAAAAGGGGAGACCCAGTACTTC; CDR3 protein: CSVDPDTSKGETQYF; clone size: -; CDR3 length: 15; J gene: TRBJ2-5; D gene: -; V gene: TRBV29-1
CDR3 DNA: TGCGCCAGCAGCCCGGGGCTGATCTATGGCTACACCTTC; CDR3 protein: CASSPGLIYGYTF; clone size: -; CDR3 length: 13; J gene: TRBJ1-2; D gene: -; V gene: TRBV4-3
CDR3 DNA: TGTGCCTGGAAGACAGGCGAAAAACTGTTTTTT; CDR3 protein: CAWKTGEKLFF; clone size: few; CDR3 length: 11; J gene: TRBJ1-4; D gene: -; V gene: TRBV30
CDR3 DNA: TGCGCCAGCAGCTTTGCAGGTCTAGAGGATACGCAGTATTTT; CDR3 protein: CASSFAGLEDTQYF; clone size: -; CDR3 length: 14; J gene: TRBJ2-3; D gene: -; V gene: TRBV5-1
CDR3 DNA: TGTGCCAGCAGAGGGACAGGGAGTGGCAATCAGCCCCAGCATTTT; CDR3 protein: CASRGTGSGNQPQHF; clone size: many; CDR3 length: 15; J gene: TRBJ1-5; D gene: TRBD1; V gene: TRBV2
CDR3 DNA: TGCAGTGCTAGGGGCTGGTATGGCTACACCTTC; CDR3 protein: CSARGWYGYTF; clone size: -; CDR3 length: 11; J gene: TRBJ1-2; D gene: -; V gene: TRBV20-1
CDR3 DNA: TGCAGCGTTGCACAAATAGATGGCTACACCTTC; CDR3 protein: CSVAQIDGYTF; clone size: few; CDR3 length: 11; J gene: TRBJ1-2; D gene: -; V gene: TRBV29-1
CDR3 DNA: TGTGCCTGGAGTGTACTAGGACAGGGCAATCAGCCCCAGCATTTT; CDR3 protein: CAWSVLGQGNQPQHF; clone size: few; CDR3 length: 15; J gene: TRBJ1-5; D gene: TRBD1; V gene: TRBV30
CDR3 DNA: TGCGCCAGCAGCTTGAGGCAGGAGAGGACTGAAGCTTTCTTT; CDR3 protein: CASSLRQERTEAFF; clone size: -; CDR3 length: 14; J gene: TRBJ1-1; D gene: -; V gene: TRBV5-1
CDR3 DNA: TGTGCCTGGAGCGGTCGGGTAAGGGCCTACGAGCAGTACTTC; CDR3 protein: CAWSGRVRAYEQYF; clone size: -; CDR3 length: 14; J gene: TRBJ2-7; D gene: -; V gene: TRBV30
CDR3 DNA: TGTGCCGTACGGGAGTCAGGCGATGGCTACACCTTC; CDR3 protein: CAVRESGDGYTF; clone size: -; CDR3 length: 12; J gene: TRBJ1-2; D gene: -; V gene: TRBV30
CDR3 DNA: TGTGCCTGGCGCGGGACCATCACCGGGGAGCTGTTTTTT; CDR3 protein: CAWRGTITGELFF; clone size: -; CDR3 length: 13; J gene: TRBJ2-2; D gene: -; V gene: TRBV30
CDR3 DNA: TGTGCCAGCTCACCGAAAACAGGGGGCGCAGCTGAAGCTTTCTTT; CDR3 protein: CASSPKTGGAAEAFF; clone size: few; CDR3 length: 15; J gene: TRBJ1-1; D gene: TRBD1; V gene: TRBV18
CDR3 DNA: TGCAGCGCTTGTACGATCGGTCGGAACACTGAAGCTTTCTTT; CDR3 protein: CSACTIGRNTEAFF; clone size: -; CDR3 length: 14; J gene: TRBJ1-1; D gene: -; V gene: TRBV29-1
CDR3 DNA: TGTGCCAGCCTCCAGGGGGGATCAAACTACGAGCAGTACTTC; CDR3 protein: CASLQGGSNYEQYF; clone size: few; CDR3 length: 14; J gene: TRBJ2-7; D gene: -; V gene: TRBV28
CDR3 DNA: TGCGCCAGCAGCCAAGAAGGCCTGGGGATGGCCGGCGAAAAACTGTTTTTT; CDR3 protein: CASSQEGLGMAGEKLFF; clone size: -; CDR3 length: 17; J gene: TRBJ1-4; D gene: -; V gene: TRBV4-1
CDR3 DNA: TGTGCCTGGAGTCGGGGGGCCGGCTCACCCCTCCACTTT; CDR3 protein: CAWSRGAGSPLHF; clone size: few; CDR3 length: 13; J gene: TRBJ1-6; D gene: -; V gene: TRBV30
CDR3 DNA: TGTGCCAGCAGTGACTCCCCCACAGGGCGTAATGAGCAGTTCTTC; CDR3 protein: CASSDSPTGRNEQFF; clone size: few; CDR3 length: 15; J gene: TRBJ2-1; D gene: -; V gene: TRBV6-4
CDR3 DNA: TGTGCCAGCCCCACTCGAAATAAAAATCAGCCCCAGCATTTT; CDR3 protein: CASPTRNKNQPQHF; clone size: few; CDR3 length: 14; J gene: TRBJ1-5; D gene: -; V gene: TRBV6-6
CDR3 DNA: TGTGCCAGCAGCCAAGAAACAGCGGCGGAGCAGTACTTC; CDR3 protein: CASSQETAAEQYF; clone size: few; CDR3 length: 13; J gene: TRBJ2-7; D gene: -; V gene: TRBV14
CDR3 DNA: TGTGCCAGCAGTTACACAGGGAATCAGCCCCAGCATTTT; CDR3 protein: CASSYTGNQPQHF; clone size: few; CDR3 length: 13; J gene: TRBJ1-5; D gene: -; V gene: TRBV6-6
CDR3 DNA: TGTGCCAGCAGTGACTTTACAGGGGGAGAAAAACTGTTTTTT; CDR3 protein: CASSDFTGGEKLFF; clone size: -; CDR3 length: 14; J gene: TRBJ1-4; D gene: TRBD1; V gene: TRBV2
CDR3 DNA: TGCGCCAGCAGTCCACGGGGACAGACTAACAATGAGCAGTTCTTC; CDR3 protein: CASSPRGQTNNEQFF; clone size: many; CDR3 length: 15; J gene: TRBJ2-1; D gene: TRBD1; V gene: TRBV5-1
CDR3 DNA: TGCGCCAGCAGACAGAATCCGAACACTGAAGCTTTCTTT; CDR3 protein: CASRQNPNTEAFF; clone size: few; CDR3 length: 13; J gene: TRBJ1-1; D gene: -; V gene: TRBV10-2
CDR3 DNA: TGCGCCAGCAGCCCTGGGACAGGGGAAAATGAGCAGTTCTTC; CDR3 protein: CASSPGTGENEQFF; clone size: -; CDR3 length: 14; J gene: TRBJ2-1; D gene: TRBD1; V gene: TRBV4-1
CDR3 DNA: TGTGCCAGCAGTGGCGTCGTACGGAATTCACCCCTCCACTTT; CDR3 protein: CASSGVVRNSPLHF; clone size: -; CDR3 length: 14; J gene: TRBJ1-6; D gene: -; V gene: TRBV9
CDR3 DNA: TGTGCCAGCTGGTTAGGCTTGGCCGGGGAGCTGTTTTTT; CDR3 protein: CASWLGLAGELFF; clone size: few; CDR3 length: 13; J gene: TRBJ2-2; D gene: -; V gene: TRBV6-1
CDR3 DNA: TGTGCCACCGGCGATACGCAGTATTTT; CDR3 protein: CATGDTQYF; clone size: -; CDR3 length: 9; J gene: TRBJ2-3; D gene: -; V gene: TRBV6-6
CDR3 DNA: TGCGCCAGCAGCCAAGATCGGTCCTACGAGCAGTACTTC; CDR3 protein: CASSQDRSYEQYF; clone size: few; CDR3 length: 13; J gene: TRBJ2-7; D gene: -; V gene: TRBV4-3
CDR3 DNA: TGCAGCGTTGCACCGGGACAGGGGAACAATCAGCCCCAGCATTTT; CDR3 protein: CSVAPGQGNNQPQHF; clone size: -; CDR3 length: 15; J gene: TRBJ1-5; D gene: TRBD1; V gene: TRBV29-1
CDR3 DNA: TGCGCCAGCAGCTTGAGTAGCGGCGGCTACAATGAGCAGTTCTTC; CDR3 protein: CASSLSSGGYNEQFF; clone size: once; CDR3 length: 15; J gene: TRBJ2-1; D gene: -; V gene: TRBV5-1